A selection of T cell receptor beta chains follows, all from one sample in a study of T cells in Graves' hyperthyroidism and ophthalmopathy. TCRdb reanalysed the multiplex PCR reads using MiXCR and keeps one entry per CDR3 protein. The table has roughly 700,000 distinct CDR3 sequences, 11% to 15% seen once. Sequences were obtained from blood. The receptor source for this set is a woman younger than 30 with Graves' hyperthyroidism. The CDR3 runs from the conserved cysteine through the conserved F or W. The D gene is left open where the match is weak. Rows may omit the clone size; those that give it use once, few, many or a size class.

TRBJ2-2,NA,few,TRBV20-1,CSARDGGAGELFF,TGCAGTGCTAGAGATGGCGGAGCCGGGGAGCTGTTTTTT
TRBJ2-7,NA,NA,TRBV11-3,CASSLDALSGTQPSYEQYF,TGTGCCAGCAGCTTAGATGCACTGTCCGGGACACAGCCAAGCTACGAGCAGTACTTC
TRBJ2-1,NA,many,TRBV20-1,CSATLPTRSNEQFF,TGCAGTGCGACTCTGCCTACTAGGAGCAATGAGCAGTTCTTC
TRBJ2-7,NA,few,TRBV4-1,CASSQDSSLEQYF,TGCGCCAGCAGCCAAGATTCCTCCCTCGAGCAGTACTTC
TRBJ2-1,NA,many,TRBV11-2,CASSPAPNEQFF,TGTGCCAGCAGTCCCGCCCCAAATGAGCAGTTCTTC
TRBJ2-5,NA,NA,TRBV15,CATSRETARLETQYF,TGTGCCACCAGCAGAGAAACAGCTAGGTTGGAGACCCAGTACTTC
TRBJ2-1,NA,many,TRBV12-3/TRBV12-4,CASSFGGTDNEQFF,TGTGCCAGCAGTTTTGGTGGAACTGACAATGAGCAGTTCTTC
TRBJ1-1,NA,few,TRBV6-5,CASSYLPEHTEAFF,TGTGCCAGCAGTTACCTCCCCGAGCACACTGAAGCTTTCTTT
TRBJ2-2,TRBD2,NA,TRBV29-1,CSALTSGRAGTGELFF,TGCAGCGCTCTGACTAGCGGGAGAGCCGGCACCGGGGAGCTGTTTTTT
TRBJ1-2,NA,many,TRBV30,CAWSSENYGYTF,TGTGCCTGGAGTTCAGAGAACTATGGCTACACCTTC
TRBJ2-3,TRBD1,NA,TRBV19,CASMPGGIADTQYF,TGTGCCAGTATGCCAGGGGGCATCGCAGATACGCAGTATTTT
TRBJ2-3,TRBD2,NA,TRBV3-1,CASSQGVPGLAVTDTQYF,TGTGCCAGCAGCCAAGGGGTTCCGGGACTAGCGGTCACAGATACGCAGTATTTT
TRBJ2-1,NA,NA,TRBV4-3,CASSQDLAVGEYNNEQFF,TGCGCCAGCAGCCAAGATTTGGCGGTGGGCGAATATAACAATGAGCAGTTCTTC
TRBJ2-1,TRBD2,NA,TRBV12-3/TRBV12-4,CASSGLAGRVSEQFF,TGTGCCAGCAGTGGACTAGCGGGACGGGTCAGTGAGCAGTTCTTC
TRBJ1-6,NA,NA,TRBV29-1,CSVGAGAGSPLHF,TGCAGCGTTGGGGCAGGGGCGGGCTCACCCCTCCACTTT
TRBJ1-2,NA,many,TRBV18,CASSPTGSPSSGYTF,TGTGCCAGCTCACCAACAGGATCCCCATCATCGGGCTACACCTTC
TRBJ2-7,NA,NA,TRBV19,CASSAGHGYEQYF,TGTGCCAGTAGTGCGGGCCATGGCTACGAGCAGTACTTC
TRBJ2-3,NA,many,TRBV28,CASSSAAGGGPTDTQYF,TGTGCCAGCAGCTCCGCTGCAGGGGGAGGGCCGACAGATACGCAGTATTTT
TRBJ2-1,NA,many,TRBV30,CAWSTGISNEQFF,TGTGCCTGGAGTACCGGGATTTCGAATGAGCAGTTCTTC
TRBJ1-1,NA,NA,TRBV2,CASRGGGGGTEAFF,TGTGCCAGCAGGGGGGGGGGTGGGGGGACTGAAGCTTTCTTT
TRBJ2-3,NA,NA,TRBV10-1,CASSDLRGHTDTQYF,TGCGCCAGCAGTGACTTGCGGGGTCACACGGATACGCAGTATTTT
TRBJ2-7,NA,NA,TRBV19,CASSIVGAAAFSYEQYF,TGTGCCAGTAGTATAGTCGGAGCGGCAGCATTCTCCTACGAGCAGTACTTC
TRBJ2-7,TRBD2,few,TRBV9,CASSVVPSGSGGEQYF,TGTGCCAGCAGCGTAGTCCCAAGCGGGAGCGGCGGCGAGCAGTACTTC
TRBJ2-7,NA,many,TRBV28,CASSDPGQGFYEQYF,TGTGCCAGCAGCGACCCGGGGCAGGGATTTTACGAGCAGTACTTC
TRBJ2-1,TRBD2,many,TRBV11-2,CASSLGGTSGANNEQFF,TGTGCCAGCAGCTTAGGGGGAACTAGCGGGGCAAACAATGAGCAGTTCTTC
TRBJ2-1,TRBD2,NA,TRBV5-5,CAGSLEELAGGQGHRFF,TGTGCCGGCAGCTTGGAAGAACTAGCGGGAGGGCAAGGGCATCGGTTCTTC
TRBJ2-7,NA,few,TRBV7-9,CASSAGGEQYF,TGTGCCAGCAGCGCCGGGGGTGAGCAGTACTTC
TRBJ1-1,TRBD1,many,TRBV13,CASSPGQGLKLSTEAFF,TGTGCCAGCAGCCCGGGACAGGGCCTGAAACTGAGTACTGAAGCTTTCTTT
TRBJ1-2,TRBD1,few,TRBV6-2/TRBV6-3,CASSRDRGQYDGYTF,TGTGCCAGCAGTCGGGACAGGGGGCAGTATGATGGCTACACCTTC
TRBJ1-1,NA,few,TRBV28,CASSLSRADAFF,TGTGCCAGCAGTTTAAGCAGGGCGGATGCTTTCTTT
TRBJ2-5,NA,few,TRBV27,CASSLSRIVETQYF,TGTGCCAGCAGTTTATCTAGGATCGTAGAGACCCAGTACTTC
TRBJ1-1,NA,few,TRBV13,CASSLRGLGEAFF,TGTGCCAGCAGCTTACGAGGGTTGGGTGAAGCTTTCTTT
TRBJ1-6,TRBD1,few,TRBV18,CASTPSHRGDSPLHF,TGTGCCAGCACCCCATCCCACAGGGGTGATTCACCCCTCCACTTT
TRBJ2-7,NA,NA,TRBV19,CASSIGGSFTGEQYF,TGTGCCAGTAGTATTGGGGGGTCCTTCACGGGAGAGCAGTACTTC
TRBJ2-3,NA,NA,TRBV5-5,CASSPGLGGGDTQYF,TGCGCCAGCAGCCCTGGACTAGGGGGCGGAGATACGCAGTATTTT
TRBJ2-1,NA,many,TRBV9,CASGSGGRVNEQFF,TGTGCCAGCGGGAGTGGCGGAAGGGTCAATGAGCAGTTCTTC
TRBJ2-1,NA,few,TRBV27,CASSASSRYNEQFF,TGTGCCAGCAGTGCTAGCTCCCGCTACAATGAGCAGTTCTTC
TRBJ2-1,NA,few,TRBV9,CASSVTALIRQSQIYEQFF,TGTGCCAGCAGCGTAACCGCCCTGATTCGACAGAGCCAAATCTATGAGCAGTTCTTC
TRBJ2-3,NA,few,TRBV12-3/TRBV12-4,CASSNRFSTQYF,TGTGCCAGCAGTAACCGGTTCAGTACGCAGTATTTT
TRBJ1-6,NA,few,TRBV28,CASMGNSPLHF,TGTGCCAGCATGGGCAATTCACCCCTCCACTTT
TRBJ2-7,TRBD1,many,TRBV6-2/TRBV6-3,CASSEQGARYEQYF,TGTGCCAGCAGTGAACAGGGGGCGCGATACGAGCAGTACTTC
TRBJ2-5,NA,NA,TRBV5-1,CASSLPLQETQYF,TGCGCCAGCAGCTTGCCCCTCCAAGAGACCCAGTACTTC
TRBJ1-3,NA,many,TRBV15,CATSRVRTAVSGNTIYF,TGTGCCACCAGCAGAGTTAGAACAGCGGTCTCTGGAAACACCATATATTTT
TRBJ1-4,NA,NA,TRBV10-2,CASRRRGGPEKLFF,TGCGCCAGCAGACGCCGGGGGGGCCCCGAAAAACTGTTTTTT
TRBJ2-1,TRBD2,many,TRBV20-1,CSARPGLAIWLQMAVNEQFF,TGCAGTGCTAGACCGGGACTAGCAATTTGGTTGCAAATGGCCGTCAATGAGCAGTTCTTC
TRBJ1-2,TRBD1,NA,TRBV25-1,CASSEWEGARGYTF,TGTGCCAGCAGTGAATGGGAGGGGGCGCGTGGCTACACCTTC
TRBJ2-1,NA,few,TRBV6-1,CASSPRQPGVNEQFF,TGTGCCAGCAGCCCTAGACAGCCTGGGGTCAATGAGCAGTTCTTC
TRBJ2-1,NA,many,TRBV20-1,CSPKSRVVRNEQFF,TGCAGCCCGAAGTCGCGGGTCGTTCGGAATGAGCAGTTCTTC
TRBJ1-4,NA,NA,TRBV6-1,CATWTATNEKLFF,TGTGCCACCTGGACAGCAACTAATGAAAAACTGTTTTTT
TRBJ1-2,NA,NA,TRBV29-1,CSVAEGANYGYTF,TGCAGCGTGGCGGAGGGGGCTAACTATGGCTACACCTTC
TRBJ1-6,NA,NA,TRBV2,CASSRGAYNSPLHF,TGTGCCAGCAGCCGGGGGGCCTATAATTCACCCCTCCACTTT
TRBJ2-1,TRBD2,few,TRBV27,CASSVLLAGGPNEQFF,TGTGCCAGCAGTGTACTATTAGCGGGAGGGCCAAATGAGCAGTTCTTC
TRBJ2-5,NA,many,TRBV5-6,CASSRRLTQYF,TGTGCCAGCAGCCGACGGTTGACCCAGTACTTC
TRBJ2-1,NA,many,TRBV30,CAWDRTYNEQFF,TGTGCCTGGGACAGAACCTACAATGAGCAGTTCTTC
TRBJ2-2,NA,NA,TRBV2,CASSKTPGAGTGELFF,TGTGCCAGCAGTAAGACGCCGGGGGCAGGCACCGGGGAGCTGTTTTTT
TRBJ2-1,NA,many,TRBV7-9,CASSYGRRDNEQFF,TGTGCCAGCAGCTATGGGCGGAGAGACAATGAGCAGTTCTTC
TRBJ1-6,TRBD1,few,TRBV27,CASSVDRGHSPLHF,TGTGCCAGCAGTGTGGACAGGGGGCATTCACCCCTCCACTTT